This T cell receptor beta chain was observed in a study of T cell responses to AZD1222 COVID-19 vaccine. About the study: Pooling of second doses given at about 4 or about 12 weeks was done. Notes on the study in general: Reportedly, close to half of spike-specific TCRs are directed against unmutated variant regions.

The sample holds one count of this clone. What it binds is not known. The table came from immunoSEQ multiplex PCR; TCRdb's copy has only in-frame clones and leaves some out. The sample carries around 250,000 clones, 93% recorded once. This material consisted of peripheral blood, taken on day 0 of AZD1222 vaccination. The sequence derives from an adult in good health.

CDR3 amino acids: CASSLQGKQYF. CDR3 in DNA: TGTGCCAGCAGTTTACAGGGGAAGCAGTACTTC. This chain uses TRBV2 with TRBJ2-7, with 7 bases matching TRBD1. CDR1 is SNHLY, CDR2 FYNNEI, per germline. Trimming removed 5 bases from V and 8 bases from J; junction bases left unmatched: 3. The CDR3 spans 11 residues.